Each of the 22 T cell receptor beta chains below was sequenced from the same sample in a study of PD-1 blockade in classical Hodgkin lymphoma. Time point specified: cycle 4 day 1 (C4D1), after more than 5 weeks of nivolumab. In every patient, relapse followed autologous stem cell transplantation, while exposure to brentuximab vedotin differed. Generated by immunoSEQ multiplex PCR, the TCRdb table keeps only in-frame clones and is missing some. The sample lists some 45,000 clones; around four fifths were seen once. The sample in question was peripheral blood mononuclear cells (PBMCs), obtained before the fourth cycle of nivolumab. These TCRs come from a human donor with classical Hodgkin lymphoma.

The chain links TRBV7-2 to TRBJ2-5; D remains ambiguous. With 1 base removed from V and 5 bases from J, the gap between germline ends came to 8 bases. CDR1 and CDR2 from the germline V gene are SGHTA and FQGNSA. The CDR3 has 13 residues. The CDR3 reads CASSLERPETQYF. The DNA of the CDR3 is TGTGCCAGCAGCTTAGAACGGCCCGAGACCCAGTACTTC.

The V call is TRBV7-9, the J call TRBJ2-7; D unresolved. The germline V gene encodes CDR1 SEHNR and CDR2 FQNEAQ (reference sequence). V was trimmed by 8 bases and J by 3 bases, leaving 14 bases between them. The CDR3 is 13 amino acids. The CDR3: CASAPEADYEQYF. The DNA for the CDR3 is TGTGCCAGCGCCCCCGAGGCAGACTACGAGCAGTACTTC.

This chain uses TRBV12-5 with TRBJ2-3, with 7 bases aligning to TRBD1. In germline, CDR1 is LGHNT, CDR2 FRNRAP. There are 13 residues in the CDR3. The V gene end was trimmed by 9 bases and the J gene end by 2 bases; junction bases not matched to a gene: 5. CDR3 DNA: TGTGCTAGCCAACAGGGGAACACAGATACGCAGTATTTT. Encoded protein: CASQQGNTDTQYF.

The chain joins TRBV7-2 to TRBJ2-7; 10 bases match TRBD2. Germline-derived CDR1 and CDR2 are SGHTA and FQGNSA. Trimming cost V 3 bases and J 3 bases; bases outside gene matches: 2. This CDR3 spans 14 amino acids. For the CDR3, the DNA is TGTGCCAGCAGCTTCGCTAGCGGGGGCTACGAGCAGTACTTC. It translates to CASSFASGGYEQYF.

The genes are TRBV30 and TRBJ2-3; 8 bases align to TRBD2. With 3 bases clipped from V and 4 bases from J, the junction kept 3 bases outside the gene matches. The CDR3 extends over 13 amino acids. CDR1 GTSNPN and CDR2 SVGIG come from the germline V gene (reference sequence). The CDR3 is CAWSGGAADTQYF. The CDR3 region has the DNA TGTGCCTGGAGCGGGGGGGCCGCAGATACGCAGTATTTT.

The chain recombines TRBV27 with TRBJ1-1; the match to TRBD1 covers 12 bases. The CDR3 is made up of 14 amino acids. Trimming cost V 5 bases and J 5 bases; bases outside gene matches: 3. Germline V gives CDR1 MNHEY, CDR2 SMNVEV (reference sequence). CDR3 sequence: CASSGTGGYTEAFF. DNA for the CDR3: TGTGCCAGCAGTGGGACAGGGGGCTATACTGAAGCTTTCTTT.

This clone was seen once. This chain uses TRBV5-6 with TRBJ2-3; D call uncertain. Germline lookup yields CDR1 SGHDT and CDR2 YYEEEE. The germline V and J ends were trimmed by 3 bases and 2 bases, with 4 bases remaining between them. CDR3 length equals 12 residues. CDR3 nucleotide sequence: TGTGCCAGCAGCTCCACCACAGATACGCAGTATTTT. This encodes CASSSTTDTQYF. Full variable domain (missing parts from reference TRBV5-6 and TRBJ2-3): DAGVTQSPTHLIKTRGQQVTLRCSPKSGHDTVSWYQQALGQGPQFIFQYYEEEERQRGNFPDRFSGHQFPNYSSELNVNALLLGDSALYLCASSSTTDTQYFGPGTRLTVL.

This clone was detected a few times. The V gene is TRBV19, the J gene TRBJ1-2; no reliable D call. The CDR3 loop spans 13 amino acids. The V gene's germline CDR1 is LNHDA and CDR2 SQIVND (reference sequence). Trimming cost V 7 bases and J 7 bases, with 16 bases left between them. In DNA, the CDR3 is TGTGCCAGTACCCGAAGGACGGGGTCTGGCTACACCTTC. This sequence encodes CASTRRTGSGYTF.

The table lists this clone with a few counts. V is TRBV4-3 and J is TRBJ2-3; 7 bases map to TRBD1. Germline CDR1 reads LGHNA; CDR2 reads YSLEER. The ends lost 5 bases at V and 2 bases at J; junction bases unmatched: 7. The CDR3 spans 15 residues. The DNA for the CDR3 is TGCGCCAGCAGCAACACAGGGGCCTCCACAGATACGCAGTATTTT. Translated: CASSNTGASTDTQYF.

This rearrangement joins TRBV7-2 to TRBJ2-5; a weak D match, TRBD1 (5 bases). CDR1 is SGHTA and CDR2 is FQGNSA in the germline V gene. The CDR3 covers 14 residues. The V and J ends lost 5 bases and 2 bases respectively, with 12 bases between them. The CDR3 DNA follows: TGTGCCAGCAGCCAAAACCCAGGGCAAGAGACCCAGTACTTC. This encodes CASSQNPGQETQYF.

The sample holds a few counts of this clone. The chain recombines TRBV19 with TRBJ1-1, with D tentatively TRBD1 (5 bases). This CDR3 spans 14 amino acids. Trimming stripped 3 bases from V and 7 bases from J, with 15 bases between. Per germline, CDR1 LNHDA and CDR2 SQIVND (reference sequence). Written as DNA, the CDR3 is TGTGCCAGTAGTATTAGACAGCCTCTATATGAAGCTTTCTTT. Protein sequence: CASSIRQPLYEAFF.

V and J are TRBV9 and TRBJ1-5; maybe TRBD1 (6 bases). Germline CDR1 SGDLS, CDR2 YYNGEE. V lost 0 bases, J lost 0 bases, and 10 bases lay in between. CDR3 length: 16 amino acids. CDR3 sequence (DNA): TGTGCCAGCAGCGTAGGCACAGGGTCTAGCAATCAGCCCCAGCATTTT. This translates into CASSVGTGSSNQPQHF.

This clone was detected only once. The J gene is TRBJ1-3, the V gene TRBV7-9; no clear D. This CDR3 comprises 11 residues. Trimming stripped 7 bases from V and 8 bases from J, with 9 bases between. Germline CDR1 SEHNR, CDR2 FQNEAQ (reference sequence). Here the CDR3 DNA reads TGTGCCAGCACAAATGTAGACACCATATATTTT. Protein sequence: CASTNVDTIYF. Combining the CDR3 with reference TRBV7-9 and TRBJ1-3 gives the whole variable domain DTGVSQNPRHKITKRGQNVTFRCDPISEHNRLYWYRQTLGQGPEFLTYFQNEAQLEKSRLLSDRFSAERPKGSFSTLEIQRTEQGDSAMYLCASTNVDTIYFGEGSWLTVV.

This clone was observed a single time. J is TRBJ2-3 and V is TRBV6-1, with TRBD2 identical over 10 bases. The CDR3 runs to 14 residues. V lost 8 bases and J lost 5; bases outside the gene matches: 7. In germline, CDR1 is MNHNS, CDR2 SASEGT. The CDR3 here is CASGVAGGGDTQYF. The CDR3 DNA reads TGTGCCAGCGGGGTAGCGGGGGGAGGAGATACGCAGTATTTT.

The CDR3 DNA is TGTGCCAGCAGCCCGCCTCGGGGGGGGGATGAGACCCAGTACTTC. It encodes CASSPPRGGDETQYF. This chain joins TRBV9 and TRBJ2-5; 8 nucleotides match TRBD2. Germline trimming cut 4 bases from V and 5 bases from J; bases unmatched to any gene: 10. CDR3 length equals 15 residues. CDR1 is SGDLS, CDR2 YYNGEE, per germline.

The chain is built from TRBV19 and TRBJ1-5; tentatively, D is TRBD1 (5 bases). Deletions cut 6 bases from V and 0 bases from J, with 12 bases between. The CDR3 length is 15 residues. Germline V gives CDR1 LNHDA, CDR2 SQIVND (reference sequence). In DNA, the CDR3 is TGTGCCAGTAGGACCGGGACTCATAGCAATCAGCCCCAGCATTTT. This gives the protein CASRTGTHSNQPQHF.

This clone appeared once. This sequence joins TRBV7-3 and TRBJ2-3; D unclear. Germline CDR1 is SGHTA and CDR2 is FQGTGA. V lost 5 bases and J 3 bases, leaving 12 bases between the germline ends. This CDR3 region has 14 residues. The CDR3 nucleotides read TGTGCCAGCAGCCCCCAAGGGCCGACAGATACGCAGTATTTT. Amino acid sequence: CASSPQGPTDTQYF.

V is TRBV19 and J is TRBJ1-3, with 7 bases that match TRBD1. This CDR3 is built from 11 residues. The V gene end was trimmed by 4 bases and the J gene end by 11 bases; junction bases not matched to a gene: 2. Germline CDR1 reads LNHDA; CDR2 reads SQIVND (reference sequence). The CDR3 protein is CASSTDRAIYF. The CDR3 nucleotides read TGTGCCAGTAGTACAGACAGGGCCATATATTTT.

The rearrangement links TRBV19 to TRBJ1-3; D is perhaps TRBD1 (5 bases). The CDR3 contains 15 residues. In germline, CDR1 is LNHDA, CDR2 SQIVND (reference sequence). V lost 5 bases and J lost 7, with 18 bases in between. The chain's CDR3 is CASSPTLTTANTIYF. The DNA for the CDR3 is TGTGCCAGTAGTCCCACACTAACGACAGCCAACACCATATATTTT.

The chain has TRBV6-5 and TRBJ2-7, with a possible D match to TRBD1 (5 bases). CDR3 length: 14 amino acids. Trimming took 7 bases from V and 0 from J, leaving 13 bases between them. Germline CDR1 is MNHEY and CDR2 is SVGAGI. Written as DNA, the CDR3 is TGTGCCAGCATAAGGGGCCCCTTCTCCTACGAGCAGTACTTC. The encoded protein is CASIRGPFSYEQYF.

The chain combines TRBV18 with TRBJ2-2; maybe TRBD1 (6 bases). CDR1 is KGHSH, CDR2 LQKENI, per germline. V lost 3 bases to trimming and J lost 0 bases, with 11 bases between them. The CDR3 covers 16 residues. This CDR3 is CASSPFGQSNTGELFF. The CDR3 DNA reads TGTGCCAGCTCACCCTTCGGACAGTCGAACACCGGGGAGCTGTTTTTT.

V is TRBV5-1 and J is TRBJ2-5; D is unclear. This CDR3 is built from 13 residues. Looked up from germline, CDR1 is SGHRS and CDR2 is YFSETQ. Between the trimmed V and J ends, which lost 4 bases and 5 bases, there was a span of 12 bases. The CDR3 sequence is CASSDNVGETQYF. The DNA of the CDR3 is TGCGCCAGCAGCGACAACGTTGGGGAGACCCAGTACTTC.